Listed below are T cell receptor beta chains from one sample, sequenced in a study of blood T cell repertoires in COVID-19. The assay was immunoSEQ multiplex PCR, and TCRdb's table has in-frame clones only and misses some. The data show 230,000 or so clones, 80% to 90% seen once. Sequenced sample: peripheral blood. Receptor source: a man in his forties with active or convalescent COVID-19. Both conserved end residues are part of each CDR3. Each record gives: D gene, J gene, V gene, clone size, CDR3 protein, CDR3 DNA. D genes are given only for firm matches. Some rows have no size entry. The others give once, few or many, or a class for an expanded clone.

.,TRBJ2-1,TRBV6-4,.,CASSATGRWRNEQFF,TGTGCCAGCAGCGCCACAGGTCGCTGGCGGAATGAGCAGTTCTTC
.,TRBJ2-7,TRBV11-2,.,CASSLAEQGYEQYF,TGTGCCAGCAGCTTAGCTGAACAGGGCTACGAGCAGTACTTC
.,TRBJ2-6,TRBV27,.,CASSIRGSGANVLTF,TGTGCCAGCAGTATCAGGGGCTCTGGGGCCAACGTCCTGACTTTC
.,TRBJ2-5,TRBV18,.,CASSPRGGPEEGQYF,TGTGCCAGCTCACCACGGGGGGGGCCTGAGGAGGGCCAGTACTTC
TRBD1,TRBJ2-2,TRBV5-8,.,CASSPIGTGWNTGELFF,TGTGCCAGCAGCCCTATCGGGACAGGGTGGAACACCGGGGAGCTGTTTTTT
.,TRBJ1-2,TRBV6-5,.,CASSYSGGSYYGYTF,TGTGCCAGCAGTTACTCGGGGGGTTCCTACTATGGCTACACCTTC
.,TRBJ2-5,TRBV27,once,CASSSQTTYQETQYF,TGTGCCAGCAGTTCCCAGACAACCTACCAAGAGACCCAGTACTTC
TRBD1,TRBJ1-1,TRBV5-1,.,CASSQGQANTEAFF,TGCGCCAGCAGCCAGGGACAGGCGAACACTGAAGCTTTCTTT
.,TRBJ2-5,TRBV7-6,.,CASSLGGTRETQYF,TGTGCCAGCAGCCTGGGGGGTACTCGAGAGACCCAGTACTTC
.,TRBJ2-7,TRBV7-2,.,CASGSGGASYEQYF,TGTGCCAGCGGTTCGGGGGGCGCCTCCTACGAGCAGTACTTC
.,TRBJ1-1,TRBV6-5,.,CASSYTQNTEAFF,TGTGCCAGCAGTTACACACAGAACACTGAAGCTTTCTTT
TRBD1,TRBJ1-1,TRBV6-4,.,CASSQQQGDEAFF,TGTGCCAGCAGTCAACAACAGGGGGATGAAGCTTTCTTT
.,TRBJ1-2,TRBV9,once,CASSGRKQAIQDYGYTF,TGTGCCAGCAGTGGTCGAAAGCAGGCTATCCAAGACTATGGCTACACCTTC
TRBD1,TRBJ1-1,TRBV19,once,CASIGQVGTEAFF,TGTGCCAGTATTGGACAGGTGGGCACTGAAGCTTTCTTT
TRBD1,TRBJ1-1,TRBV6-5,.,CASTRGAEAFF,TGTGCCAGCACCAGGGGGGCTGAAGCTTTCTTT
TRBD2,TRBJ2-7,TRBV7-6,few,CASSPTSGGPYEQYF,TGTGCCAGCAGCCCGACTAGCGGGGGCCCCTACGAGCAGTACTTC
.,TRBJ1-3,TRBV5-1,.,CASSPNSGVSGNTIYF,TGCGCCAGCAGCCCGAACTCAGGCGTCTCTGGAAACACCATATATTTT
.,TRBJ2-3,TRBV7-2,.,CASSAFRLDTQYF,TGTGCCAGCAGCGCATTCCGGTTAGATACGCAGTATTTT
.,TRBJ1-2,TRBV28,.,CASSLLLANYGYTF,TGTGCCAGCAGTTTACTTTTAGCTAACTATGGCTACACCTTC
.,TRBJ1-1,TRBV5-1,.,CASSEQTNTEAFF,TGCGCCAGCAGCGAACAAACGAACACTGAAGCTTTCTTT
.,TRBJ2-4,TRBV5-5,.,CASSSSVGAKNIQYF,TGTGCCAGCAGCTCAAGCGTTGGAGCCAAAAACATTCAGTACTTC
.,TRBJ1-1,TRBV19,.,CASSITRQARSTEAFF,TGTGCCAGTAGTATCACTCGACAGGCTCGTAGCACTGAAGCTTTCTTT
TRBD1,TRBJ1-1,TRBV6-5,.,CASTSGTGMNTEAFF,TGTGCCAGCACCTCAGGGACAGGGATGAACACTGAAGCTTTCTTT
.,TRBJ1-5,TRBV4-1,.,CASSQEWQVNQPQHF,TGCGCCAGCAGCCAAGAGTGGCAGGTCAATCAGCCCCAGCATTTT
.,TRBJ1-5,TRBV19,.,CASTLGDLPYQPQHF,TGTGCCAGTACCCTGGGAGATCTCCCCTATCAGCCCCAGCATTTT
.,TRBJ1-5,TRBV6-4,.,CASSEGAGQPQHF,TGTGCCAGCAGTGAGGGAGCCGGGCAGCCCCAGCATTTT
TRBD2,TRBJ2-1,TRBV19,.,CASSPRGASYNEQFF,TGTGCCAGTAGTCCGCGGGGGGCCTCCTACAATGAGCAGTTCTTC
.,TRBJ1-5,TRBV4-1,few,CASSQDGGIGNQPQHF,TGCGCCAGCAGCCAAGATGGGGGGATCGGGAATCAGCCCCAGCATTTT
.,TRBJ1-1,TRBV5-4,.,CASSLGQLRGEAFF,TGTGCCAGCAGCTTGGGACAGCTGCGTGGTGAAGCTTTCTTT
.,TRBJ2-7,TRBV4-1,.,CASSRPGTSYYEQYF,TGCGCCAGCAGCCGCCCCGGGACTTCCTACTACGAGCAGTACTTC
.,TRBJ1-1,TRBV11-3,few,CASSLEVGGRPNTEAFF,TGTGCCAGCAGCTTAGAGGTAGGAGGCAGGCCGAACACTGAAGCTTTCTTT
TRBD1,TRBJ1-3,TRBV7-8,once,CASSQQGMGNTIYF,TGTGCCAGCAGTCAACAGGGGATGGGAAACACCATATATTTT
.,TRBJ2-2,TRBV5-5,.,CASSWDWDSNTGELFF,TGTGCCAGCAGCTGGGATTGGGACTCCAACACCGGGGAGCTGTTTTTT
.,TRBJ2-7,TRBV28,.,CASGPGTQPYEQYF,TGTGCCAGCGGTCCCGGGACTCAACCCTACGAGCAGTACTTC
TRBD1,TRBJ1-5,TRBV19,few,CASSIDRGRSNQPQHF,TGTGCCAGTAGTATAGACAGGGGGCGAAGCAATCAGCCCCAGCATTTT
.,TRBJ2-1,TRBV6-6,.,CASSYSRFEGDEQFF,TGTGCCAGCAGTTACTCGAGGTTCGAAGGGGATGAGCAGTTCTTC
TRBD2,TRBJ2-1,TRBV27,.,CASSPNKGGIYNEQFF,TGTGCCAGCAGTCCAAACAAGGGAGGGATTTACAATGAGCAGTTCTTC
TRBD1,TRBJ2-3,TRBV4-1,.,CASSQTGTVSTDTQYF,TGCGCCAGCAGCCAGACCGGGACAGTTAGCACAGATACGCAGTATTTT
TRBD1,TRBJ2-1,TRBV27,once,CASSPGAGGREQFF,TGTGCCAGCAGCCCAGGGGCAGGGGGCCGTGAGCAGTTCTTC
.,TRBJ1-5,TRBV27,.,CASRSGTASNQPQHF,TGTGCCAGCAGAAGCGGGACCGCTAGCAATCAGCCCCAGCATTTT
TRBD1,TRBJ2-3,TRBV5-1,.,CASSLGTVSTDTQYF,TGCGCCAGCAGCTTAGGGACAGTAAGCACAGATACGCAGTATTTT
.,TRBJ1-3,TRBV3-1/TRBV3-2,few,CASSQVTDKSGNTIYF,TGTGCCAGCAGCCAAGTTACAGACAAGTCTGGAAACACCATATATTTT
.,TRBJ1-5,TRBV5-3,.,CARSFPIFGPQHF,TGTGCCAGAAGCTTTCCTATATTCGGGCCCCAGCATTTT
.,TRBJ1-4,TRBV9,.,CASSVGAVSHEKLFF,TGTGCCAGCAGCGTAGGGGCAGTTTCCCATGAAAAACTGTTTTTT
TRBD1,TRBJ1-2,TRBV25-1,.,CASSVGRGIGYTF,TGTGCCAGCAGTGTCGGCAGGGGGATCGGCTACACCTTC
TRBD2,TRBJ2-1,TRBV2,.,CASSEAWTRLNEQFF,TGTGCCAGCAGTGAGGCGTGGACTAGATTGAATGAGCAGTTCTTC
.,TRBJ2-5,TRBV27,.,CASRSSVEGTQYF,TGTGCCAGCCGTTCTAGCGTCGAAGGGACCCAGTACTTC